This TCR beta chain was obtained from a study of cytotoxic CD8 clonotypes in ibrutinib-treated CLL. Broader study findings: Sample timing was unmatched between remission and later-progressing patients; lymph nodes unstudied. Relative to age-matched healthy donors, clonality at baseline was higher, and it tracked circulating CD8+ T-cell counts.

Investigators sought sequencing depths of between 1 in 200,000 and 1 in 1 million T cells. TCRdb's copy holds only in-frame clones and misses some; the assay was immunoSEQ multiplex PCR. The profile shows about 130,000 clones, roughly 84% of them singletons. Germline V gene lookup returns CDR1 SGHTA and CDR2 FQGNSA. The V and J ends lost 0 bases and 8 bases respectively, with 25 bases between them. The length of the CDR3 is 19 residues. Turning to this clone: Its antigen is undetermined.

The V call is TRBV7-2, the J call TRBJ1-4, with TRBD1 as a possible D gene (5 bases). Here the sequenced sample was PBMCs, taken after 24 months of ibrutinib treatment. The receptor was isolated from a human donor with chronic lymphocytic leukemia. The CDR3 protein is CASSLAPVTLLGGGEKLFF. The CDR3 DNA reads TGTGCCAGCAGCTTAGCCCCCGTCACGCTCTTGGGGGGAGGAGAAAAACTGTTTTTT.